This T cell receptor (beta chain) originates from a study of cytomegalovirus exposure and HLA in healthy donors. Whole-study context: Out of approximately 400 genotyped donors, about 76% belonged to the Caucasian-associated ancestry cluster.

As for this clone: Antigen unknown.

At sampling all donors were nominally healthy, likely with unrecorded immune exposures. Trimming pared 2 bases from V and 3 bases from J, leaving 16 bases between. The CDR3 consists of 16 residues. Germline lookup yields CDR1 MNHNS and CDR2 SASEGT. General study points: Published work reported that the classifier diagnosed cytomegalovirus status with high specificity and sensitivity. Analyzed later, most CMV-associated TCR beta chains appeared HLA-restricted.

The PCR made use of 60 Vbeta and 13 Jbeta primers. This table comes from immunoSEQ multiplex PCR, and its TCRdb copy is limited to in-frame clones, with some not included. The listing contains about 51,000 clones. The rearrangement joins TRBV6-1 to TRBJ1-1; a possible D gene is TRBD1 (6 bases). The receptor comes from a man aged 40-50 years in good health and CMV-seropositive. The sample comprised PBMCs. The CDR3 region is CASSESSGGLYTEAFF. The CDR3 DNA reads TGTGCCAGCAGTGAAAGTTCGGGGGGCCTTTACACTGAAGCTTTCTTT.